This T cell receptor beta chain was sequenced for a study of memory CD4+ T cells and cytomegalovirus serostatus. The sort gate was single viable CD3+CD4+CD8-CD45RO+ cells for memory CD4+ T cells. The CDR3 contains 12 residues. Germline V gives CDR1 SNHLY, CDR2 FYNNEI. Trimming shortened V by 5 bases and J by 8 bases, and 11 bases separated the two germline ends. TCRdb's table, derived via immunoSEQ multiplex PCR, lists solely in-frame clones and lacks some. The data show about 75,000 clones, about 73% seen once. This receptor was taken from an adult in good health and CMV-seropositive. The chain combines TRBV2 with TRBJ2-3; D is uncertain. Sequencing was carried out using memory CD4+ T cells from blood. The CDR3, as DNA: TGTGCCAGCAGTACCAGCTCCCCTACGCAGTATTTT. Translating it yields CASSTSSPTQYF.